What follows are 5 T cell receptor beta chains derived from one specimen sequenced in a study of T cell responses to AZD1222 COVID-19 vaccine. Sequencing used immunoSEQ multiplex PCR; TCRdb keeps in-frame clones, though not all of them. The table has over 150,000 clones, around 90% seen once; the top ten hold about 6.1%. The sample consisted of peripheral blood, taken on day 0 of AZD1222 vaccination. These TCRs come from an adult in good health.

The chain couples TRBV7-2 to TRBJ2-2, with 9 bases lining up with TRBD2. The CDR3 spans 17 residues. CDR1 is SGHTA and CDR2 is FQGNSA in the germline V gene. Trimming at V came to 4 bases and at J to 4 bases, leaving 10 bases not matched to a gene. The CDR3 here is CASSSPGRGGGTGELFF. CDR3 nucleotide sequence: TGTGCCAGCAGCTCTCCCGGGCGGGGGGGAGGCACCGGGGAGCTGTTTTTT.

The chain is built from TRBV28 and TRBJ1-2; D might be TRBD1 (5 bases). The germline V gene has CDR1 MDHEN and CDR2 SYDVKM. This CDR3 region has 13 residues. Trimming removed 4 bases at V and 4 bases at J, with 10 bases between. This CDR3 is CASSSRDLYGYTF. CDR3 sequence (DNA): TGTGCCAGCAGTTCCAGGGACCTCTATGGCTACACCTTC.

V is TRBV4-2 and J is TRBJ2-3; 8 nucleotides match TRBD1. Germline trimming cut 3 bases from V and 3 bases from J; bases unmatched to any gene: 5. This CDR3 spans 15 amino acids. From germline, CDR1 is LGHNA and CDR2 YNFKEQ. The CDR3 region has the DNA TGTGCCAGCAGCCAGGTGGACAGGGAAACAGATACGCAGTATTTT. This translates into CASSQVDRETDTQYF.

CDR3 region: CASSQVPGFSYEQYF. CDR3 nucleotides: TGTGCCAGCAGCCAAGTTCCAGGGTTTAGTTACGAGCAGTACTTC. This chain connects TRBV3-1 (or the pseudogene TRBV3-2) to TRBJ2-7; D may be TRBD1 (5 bases). CDR3 length equals 15 residues. Trimming removed 1 base from V and 4 bases from J, with 14 bases in between. Germline-derived CDR1 and CDR2 are LGHDT and YNNKEL (reference sequence).

This clone was observed once. The CDR3 sequence is CASSLAGIVTDTQYF. CDR3 DNA: TGTGCCAGCAGCTTAGCGGGAATAGTCACAGATACGCAGTATTTT. V gene TRBV7-3 combines with J gene TRBJ2-3; D might be TRBD2 (6 bases). The CDR3 is 15 amino acids. Trimming took 2 bases from V and 2 from J, leaving 11 bases between them. Germline assignment: CDR1 SGHTA and CDR2 FQGTGA. Using reference TRBV7-3 and TRBJ2-3 for the parts outside the CDR3, the full variable domain is GAGVSQTPSNKVTEKGKYVELRCDPISGHTALYWYRQSLGQGPEFLIYFQGTGAADDSGLPNDRFFAVRPEGSVSTLKIQRTERGDSAVYLCASSLAGIVTDTQYFGPGTRLTVL.